A single sample is the source of the 31 T cell receptor beta chains below, sequenced in a study of response to subunit inactivated influenza vaccine. Each CDR3 protein gets one entry after TCRdb re-called the RT-PCR reads with MiXCR. The table has around 200,000 distinct CDR3 sequences, 13% to 15% seen once. The sequences come from CD8+ T cells sorted from PBMCs, collected 5 days after vaccination. The receptor source for this set is a man aged 50 to 60 who received an inactivated influenza vaccine.

The table lists this clonotype with a few counts. The rearrangement joins TRBV10-2 to TRBJ2-7, with D perhaps matching TRBD1 (6 bases). This CDR3 region has 17 residues. Germline V gene sequence: CDR1 WSHSY, CDR2 SAAADI. Trimming took off 6 bases at V and 2 bases at J, with 23 bases between the two ends. The CDR3 loop is CASSHTTGHGTPYEQYF. The CDR3 DNA is TGCGCCAGCAGCCATACCACAGGGCATGGAACCCCCTACGAGCAGTACTTC.

This clonotype was seen more than once but under ten times. This chain uses TRBV12-3 or TRBV12-4 with TRBJ2-5; 8 bases fit TRBD1. J was trimmed by 5 bases and V by 5 bases; bases with no gene match: 10. CDR3 length equals 15 residues. As DNA, the CDR3 is TGTGCCAGCAGTCCCGAAGACAGGGGCAGGGAGACCCAGTACTTC. This encodes CASSPEDRGRETQYF.

The chain employs TRBV12-3 or TRBV12-4 and TRBJ2-3, with 7 bases fitting TRBD1. This CDR3 region has 15 residues. Losses at the gene ends were 5 bases for V and 5 bases for J; bases not matched to a gene: 10. The CDR3, as DNA: TGTGCCAGCAGTGGGGACAGTCTGTACGGAGATACGCAGTATTTT. This sequence encodes CASSGDSLYGDTQYF.

This chain uses TRBV20-1 with TRBJ1-5, with no clear D. The CDR3 totals 15 residues. The V end was cut by 1 base, the J end by 0 bases, with 10 bases between. The V gene's germline CDR1 is DFQATT and CDR2 SNEGSKA (reference sequence). The CDR3 DNA reads TGCAGTGCTAGAGTCCCAGACTATAGCAATCAGCCCCAGCATTTT. Protein product: CSARVPDYSNQPQHF.

This clonotype showed up just a few times. The genes are TRBV21-1 and TRBJ2-7. TRBV21-1 is flagged as a pseudogene. This CDR3 has 13 amino acids. For the CDR3, the DNA is TGTGCCAGCATCTCAGTAACCCAGTTGGAGCAGTACTTC. Translating it yields CASISVTQLEQYF.

The rearrangement links TRBV29-1 to TRBJ2-7, with TRBD1 as a possible D gene (6 bases). The V and J ends lost 0 bases and 2 bases respectively, with 14 bases between them. There are 15 residues in the CDR3. Germline lookup yields CDR1 SQVTM and CDR2 ANQGSEA. The CDR3 nucleotides are TGCAGCGTTGAAGATCATGGGCAGGGGACCTACGAGCAGTACTTC. Translated: CSVEDHGQGTYEQYF.

This chain links TRBV29-1 with TRBJ2-7; TRBD1 matches at 10 bases. CDR3 size: 14 residues. V trimming: 4 bases; J trimming: 6 bases; junction bases outside the gene matches: 9. The germline V gene encodes CDR1 SQVTM and CDR2 ANQGSEA. The CDR3 bases are TGCAGCGTTGGCAGTGGGACAGGGGAGGTCGAGCAGTACTTC. Protein sequence: CSVGSGTGEVEQYF.

The CDR3: CATSRDGTGLYEQYF. DNA of the CDR3: TGTGCCACCAGCAGAGATGGGACAGGGCTCTACGAGCAGTACTTC. This chain links TRBV15 with TRBJ2-7; TRBD1 aligns across 9 bases. The germline V gene encodes CDR1 LNHNV and CDR2 YYDKDF (reference sequence). This CDR3 comprises 15 residues. With V trimmed by 0 bases and J by 3 bases, 3 bases remained unmatched.

This clonotype was seen at least ten times. Germline is not matched at one junction end, which may reflect a read error. The rearrangement joins TRBV4-2 to TRBJ2-3; D perhaps matches TRBD2 (6 bases). The CDR3 has 16 residues. The germline V gene has CDR1 LGHNA and CDR2 YNFKEQ. The CDR3 protein is CASSQDVGGGTDTQYF. CDR3 coding DNA: TGCGCCAGCAGCCAAGATGTGGGCGGGGGCACAGATACGCAGTATTTT.

The J gene is TRBJ1-2, the V gene TRBV24-1; no clear D. The CDR3 extends over 13 amino acids. V was trimmed by 6 bases and J by 4 bases, leaving 11 bases between them. Germline CDR1 is KGHDR and CDR2 is SFDVKD. The CDR3 loop reads CATSQSRGYGYTF. CDR3 in DNA: TGTGCCACCAGTCAATCCCGGGGCTATGGCTACACCTTC.

In its sample, this clonotype was seen many times. The chain employs TRBV4-3 and TRBJ2-2; TRBD1 or TRBD2 may be the D gene (7 bases each). The germline CDR1 and CDR2 sequences are LGHNA and YSLEER. Deletions cut 4 bases from V and 7 bases from J, with 16 bases between. The CDR3 covers 15 residues. CDR3 in DNA: TGCGCCAGCAGCCTAGACAGGGCGGGGGTCGGGGAGCTGTTTTTT. Translated, it gives CASSLDRAGVGELFF.

This clonotype was recorded at least ten times. The chain has TRBV12-3 or TRBV12-4 and TRBJ2-3; D gene unclear. The CDR3 contains 15 residues. Trimming pared 3 bases from V and 2 bases from J, leaving 12 bases between. The CDR3 coding sequence is TGTGCCAGCAGTTTGGAACCGGAGATCACAGATACGCAGTATTTT. Translation gives CASSLEPEITDTQYF.

V and J are TRBV6-2 or TRBV6-3 and TRBJ2-1, with TRBD2 as a possible D gene (6 bases). This CDR3 has 15 amino acids. Germline-derived CDR1 and CDR2 are MNHEY and SVGEGT. V gave up 6 bases and J gave up 0 bases, with 12 bases separating them. CDR3 region: CASRGAGHSYNEQFF. In DNA, the CDR3 is TGTGCCAGCAGGGGAGCGGGCCACTCCTACAATGAGCAGTTCTTC.

The chain joins TRBV30 to TRBJ2-1, with D possibly being TRBD2 (7 bases). Germline V gene sequence: CDR1 GTSNPN, CDR2 SVGIG (reference sequence). V was clipped by 4 bases and J by 2 bases, with 12 bases between them. The CDR3 runs 14 residues. For the CDR3, the DNA is TGTGCCTGGAATTGGGGGGGCCCCTACAATGAGCAGTTCTTC. Translation: CAWNWGGPYNEQFF.

The chain joins TRBV30 to TRBJ2-7; 8 positions match TRBD1. CDR1 is GTSNPN, CDR2 SVGIG, per germline (reference sequence). J was trimmed by 5 bases and V by 3 bases; bases with no gene match: 6. CDR3 length: 13 residues. The CDR3 loop reads CAWRDRAGNEQYF. The CDR3 nucleotides are TGTGCCTGGAGGGACAGGGCTGGGAACGAGCAGTACTTC. Variable domain in full (rest from reference TRBV30 and TRBJ2-7): SQTIHQWPATLVQPVGSPLSLECTVEGTSNPNLYWYRQAAGRGLQLLFYSVGIGQISSEVPQNLSASRPQDRQFILSSKKLLLSDSGFYLCAWRDRAGNEQYFGPGTRLTVT.

This clonotype has a handful of counts. The J gene is TRBJ2-7, the V gene TRBV6-2 or TRBV6-3; possible D gene TRBD2, 6 bases. Germline values: CDR1 MNHEY, CDR2 SVGEGT. Trimming pared 2 bases from V and 2 bases from J, leaving 10 bases between. This CDR3 contains 14 residues. The CDR3 DNA follows: TGTGCCAGCAGTTACCGGGAGCTAACCTACGAGCAGTACTTC. Encoded protein: CASSYRELTYEQYF.

By share of the sample, this clonotype is medium-sized. The chain recombines TRBV10-2 with TRBJ2-7; D possibly matches TRBD1 or TRBD2 (5 bases each). The length of the CDR3 is 14 residues. Trimming removed 4 bases at V and 3 bases at J, with 13 bases between. CDR1 is WSHSY, CDR2 SAAADI, per germline. Here the CDR3 reads CASSAGTAVYEQYF. The CDR3 DNA follows: TGCGCCAGCAGTGCCGGGACGGCCGTCTACGAGCAGTACTTC.

The chain couples TRBV29-1 to TRBJ2-7, with 7 bases identical to TRBD2. From germline, CDR1 is SQVTM and CDR2 ANQGSEA. V gave up 3 bases and J gave up 6 bases; unmatched junction bases: 5. The CDR3 extends over 12 amino acids. This chain's CDR3 is CSVEGGSAEQYF. The DNA of the CDR3 is TGCAGCGTTGAGGGGGGGTCCGCCGAGCAGTACTTC.

The sample holds one count of this clonotype. The chain carries TRBV24-1 and TRBJ1-6; perhaps TRBD1 as D (5 bases). Trimming stripped 5 bases from V and 8 bases from J, with 9 bases between. CDR1 and CDR2 (germline): KGHDR, SFDVKD. The length of the CDR3 is 13 residues. This CDR3 reads CATSAGDYSPLHF. The CDR3, as DNA: TGTGCCACCAGTGCGGGGGATTATTCACCCCTCCACTTT.

This clonotype came up a few times. The V gene is TRBV24-1, the J gene TRBJ2-2; tentatively, D is TRBD2 (6 bases). CDR1 and CDR2 (germline): KGHDR, SFDVKD. This CDR3 is 18 amino acids long. The V end lost 0 bases, the J end lost 1 base, and 14 bases lay between the germline ends. The CDR3 spells CATSDLERDFLNTGELFF. The CDR3 DNA reads TGTGCCACCAGTGATTTGGAAAGGGACTTTCTGAACACCGGGGAGCTGTTTTTT.

This clonotype was counted at least ten times. This chain connects TRBV29-1 to TRBJ2-3; 9 nucleotides agree with TRBD1. V lost 3 bases, J lost 2 bases, and 6 bases stayed unmatched. CDR3 length: 15 residues. CDR1 SQVTM and CDR2 ANQGSEA come from the germline V gene. The CDR3 DNA reads as TGCAGCGTTGAGAGGACAGGGGACTACACAGATACGCAGTATTTT. Its protein product is CSVERTGDYTDTQYF.

This clonotype was detected only a few times. The V gene is TRBV3-1, the J gene TRBJ2-1; tentatively, D is TRBD2 (6 bases). The CDR3 totals 15 residues. The V gene lost 2 bases and the J gene lost 1 base, with 9 bases spanning the gap. Germline lookup yields CDR1 LGHDT and CDR2 YNNKEL (reference sequence). Here the CDR3 DNA reads TGTGCCAGCAGCCAACTAGCGTTTTCCTACAATGAGCAGTTCTTC. It is translated as CASSQLAFSYNEQFF.

The CDR3 is CASSLWGRPSSYEQYF. The CDR3 bases are TGTGCCAGCAGTTTATGGGGCAGGCCCAGCTCCTACGAGCAGTACTTC. The rearrangement joins TRBV28 to TRBJ2-7; no definite D call. In germline, CDR1 is MDHEN, CDR2 SYDVKM. V was trimmed by 0 bases and J by 0 bases, leaving 12 bases between them. The CDR3 loop spans 16 amino acids.

Only a few counts were recorded for this clonotype. This chain links TRBV7-9 with TRBJ2-2; the D gene is possibly TRBD1 (5 bases). The CDR3 spans 12 residues. With 9 bases removed from V and 2 bases from J, the gap between germline ends came to 7 bases. Germline V CDR1 and CDR2: SEHNR, FQNEAQ (reference sequence). The chain's CDR3 is CARTENTGELFF. The CDR3 nucleotides are TGTGCCAGGACAGAAAACACCGGGGAGCTGTTTTTT. Variable domain in full (rest from reference TRBV7-9 and TRBJ2-2): DTGVSQNPRHKITKRGQNVTFRCDPISEHNRLYWYRQTLGQGPEFLTYFQNEAQLEKSRLLSDRFSAERPKGSFSTLEIQRTEQGDSAMYLCARTENTGELFFGEGSRLTVL.

The chain combines TRBV12-3 or TRBV12-4 with TRBJ2-3; maybe TRBD1 (5 bases). The CDR3 has 14 amino acids. The V and J ends lost 3 bases and 4 bases respectively, with 11 bases between them. The CDR3 sequence is CASSLEGASDTQYF. The CDR3, as DNA: TGTGCCAGCAGTTTGGAAGGGGCATCAGATACGCAGTATTTT.

This clonotype was seen a handful of times. The chain is built from TRBV2 and TRBJ1-5; possibly TRBD1 for D (5 bases). Per germline, CDR1 SNHLY and CDR2 FYNNEI. This CDR3 region has 15 residues. Trimming removed 6 bases at V and 1 base at J, with 13 bases between. This chain's CDR3 is CASRRGDSSNQPQHF. For the CDR3, the DNA is TGTGCCAGCAGGAGGGGCGACAGCAGCAATCAGCCCCAGCATTTT.

The chain uses TRBV20-1 and TRBJ2-1, with 7 bases lining up with TRBD1. The CDR3 sequence is 12 residues long. The germline CDR1 and CDR2 sequences are DFQATT and SNEGSKA (reference sequence). Trimming took 6 bases from V and 7 from J; bases not matched to a gene: 6. This CDR3 reads CSAKEQGNEQFF. The CDR3, as DNA: TGCAGTGCCAAGGAACAGGGGAATGAGCAGTTCTTC.

The chain has TRBV29-1 and TRBJ2-1, with D perhaps matching TRBD1 or TRBD2 (5 bases each). Germline loops: CDR1 SQVTM, CDR2 ANQGSEA. The CDR3 has 13 amino acids. Between the trimmed V and J ends, which lost 7 bases and 2 bases, there was a span of 12 bases. CDR3 loop: CSASPGPYNEQFF. The CDR3 bases are TGCAGCGCCTCCCCGGGACCCTACAATGAGCAGTTCTTC.

This clonotype was seen a few times. The V gene is TRBV28, the J gene TRBJ2-5; the match to TRBD2 covers 7 bases. The V and J ends lost 7 bases and 4 bases, in that order; junction bases with no gene match: 15. Germline CDR1 is MDHEN and CDR2 is SYDVKM. The CDR3 totals 16 residues. CDR3 sequence: CASTPTSGGPSETQYF. DNA for the CDR3: TGTGCCAGCACCCCTACTTCGGGGGGACCTTCAGAGACCCAGTACTTC.

The sample holds a few counts of this clonotype. The chain is built from TRBV27 and TRBJ2-5, with 10 bases fitting TRBD2. The CDR3 sequence is 14 residues long. CDR1 MNHEY and CDR2 SMNVEV come from the germline V gene (reference sequence). Unmatched junction bases numbered 8, after V lost 5 bases and J lost 8 bases. Here the CDR3 reads CASSEAGGPSTQYF. In DNA form, the CDR3 reads TGTGCCAGCAGTGAAGCGGGAGGGCCCAGTACCCAGTACTTC.

This clonotype was detected only a few times. The rearrangement joins TRBV12-3 or TRBV12-4 to TRBJ2-5; 8 bases map to TRBD2. The CDR3 is 16 amino acids. Trimming took 5 bases from V and 0 from J; bases not matched to a gene: 8. In nucleotides, the CDR3 is TGTGCCAGCAGTACCAGACTAGCGTCAGACCAAGAGACCCAGTACTTC. Residues: CASSTRLASDQETQYF.